This T cell receptor (beta chain) was identified in a study of long-term antiretroviral therapy in people with HIV. The immunoSEQ assay was v3.0, run at survey level. TCRdb's copy holds only in-frame clones and misses some; the assay was immunoSEQ multiplex PCR. Here the sample spans around 16,000 clones, around 85% being singletons. Comments on this clone: Its antigen is unidentified.

Study results and limitations: CDR3 length ranges were narrower in HIV repertoires than in controls.

J was trimmed by 6 bases and V by 5 bases; bases with no gene match: 7. This CDR3 contains 17 residues. Germline V lookup: CDR1 LNHDA, CDR2 SQIVND (reference sequence). The chain is built from TRBV19 and TRBJ2-1, with 16 bases lining up with TRBD2. Sequencing used unsorted PBMCs, obtained just before starting antiretroviral therapy. This clonotype was sampled from a man aged 40-49 years with HIV. CDR3 sequence (DNA): TGTGCCAGTAGTGCTTTCGGGACTAGCGGGGGGGTCAATGAGCAGTTCTTC. Its protein product is CASSAFGTSGGVNEQFF.